These 3 T cell receptor beta chains came from one sample sequenced in a study of graft-versus-host responses after intestinal transplantation. Each mixed lymphocyte reaction held roughly 200,000 CFSE-labeled responders and roughly 200,000 irradiated violet-dye-labeled stimulators. The assay was immunoSEQ multiplex PCR, and TCRdb's table has in-frame clones only and misses some. This table holds about 14,000 clones, 30% to 40% found once. Specimen: alloreactive CD8+ T cells from a mixed lymphocyte reaction culture, collected before intestinal transplant. Subset: CFSE-low proliferating T cells sorted from roughly six-day pre-transplant mixed lymphocyte reaction (GvH or HvG direction). The receptor source for this set is a human patient who received an intestinal transplant.

This chain joins TRBV5-8 and TRBJ2-1, with no clear D. V lost 0 bases, J lost 5 bases, and 6 bases lay in between. The CDR3 has 13 residues. Germline CDR1 SGHTS, CDR2 YDEGEE. The CDR3 nucleotides read TGTGCCAGCAGCTTGGGTTTAGACAATGAGCAGTTCTTC. It encodes CASSLGLDNEQFF. Full variable domain (rest looked up from reference TRBV5-8 and TRBJ2-1): EAGVTQSPTHLIKTRGQQATLRCSPISGHTSVYWYQQALGLGLQFLLWYDEGEERNRGNFPPRFSGRQFPNYSSELNVNALELEDSALYLCASSLGLDNEQFFGPGTRLTVL.

V gene TRBV7-9 combines with J gene TRBJ2-7; 7 nucleotides align to TRBD1. Germline CDR1 SEHNR, CDR2 FQNEAQ (reference sequence). V trimming: 2 bases; J trimming: 12 bases; junction bases outside the gene matches: 22. The length of the CDR3 is 17 residues. CDR3 nucleotides: TGTGCCAGCAGCTTATCCGTGGTGGGCCAGGGGGAGATCGGTACGTACTTC. Its translation: CASSLSVVGQGEIGTYF.

In this sample, this clone turned up a few times. The chain joins TRBV11-3 to TRBJ1-1, with TRBD1 as a possible D gene (5 bases). Germline CDR1 and CDR2: SGHNT and YENEEA. The CDR3 sequence is 18 residues long. The V and J ends lost 5 bases and 0 bases respectively, with 22 bases between them. CDR3 nucleotide sequence: TGTGCCAGCAGCCCGCTCGTGGGGACGGTTAACATGAACACTGAAGCTTTCTTT. Protein sequence: CASSPLVGTVNMNTEAFF.